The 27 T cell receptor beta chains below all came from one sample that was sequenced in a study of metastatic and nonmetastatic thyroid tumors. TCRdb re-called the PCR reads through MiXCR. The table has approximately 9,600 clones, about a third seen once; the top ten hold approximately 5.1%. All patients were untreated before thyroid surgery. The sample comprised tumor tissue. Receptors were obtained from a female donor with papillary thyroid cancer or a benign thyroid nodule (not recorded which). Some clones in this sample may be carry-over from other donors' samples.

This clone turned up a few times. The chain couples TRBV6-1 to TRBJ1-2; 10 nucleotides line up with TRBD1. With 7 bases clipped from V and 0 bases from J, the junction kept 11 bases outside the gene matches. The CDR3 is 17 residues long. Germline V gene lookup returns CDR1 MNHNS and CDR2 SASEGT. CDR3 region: CASIGTGVRRTNYGYTF. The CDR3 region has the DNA TGTGCCAGCATTGGGACAGGGGTGAGGAGAACTAACTATGGCTACACCTTC.

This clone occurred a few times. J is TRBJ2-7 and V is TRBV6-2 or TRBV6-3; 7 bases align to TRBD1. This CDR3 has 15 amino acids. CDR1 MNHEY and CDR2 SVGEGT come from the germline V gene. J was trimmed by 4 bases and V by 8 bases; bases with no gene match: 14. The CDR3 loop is CASGGRTGVIYEQYF. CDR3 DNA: TGTGCCAGCGGGGGACGGACAGGCGTTATTTACGAGCAGTACTTC.

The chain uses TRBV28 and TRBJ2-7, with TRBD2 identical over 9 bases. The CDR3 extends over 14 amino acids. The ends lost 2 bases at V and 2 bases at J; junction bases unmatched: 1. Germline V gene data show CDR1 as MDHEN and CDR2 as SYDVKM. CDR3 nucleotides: TGTGCCAGCAGTTTAGCGGGAGGGGCCTACGAGCAGTACTTC. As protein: CASSLAGGAYEQYF. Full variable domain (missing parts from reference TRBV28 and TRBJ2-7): DVKVTQSSRYLVKRTGEKVFLECVQDMDHENMFWYRQDPGLGLRLIYFSYDVKMKEKGDIPEGYSVSREKKERFSLILESASTNQTSMYLCASSLAGGAYEQYFGPGTRLTVT.

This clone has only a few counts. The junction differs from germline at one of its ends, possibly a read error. The CDR3 coding sequence is TGTGCCATCAGTTTAGCGCTCACAGATACGCAGTATTTT. Protein product: CAISLALTDTQYF. The chain recombines TRBV28 with TRBJ2-3, with a weak D call TRBD2 (5 bases). The CDR3 has 13 residues. Germline V gene lookup returns CDR1 MDHEN and CDR2 SYDVKM. Full variable domain (missing parts from reference TRBV28 and TRBJ2-3): DVKVTQSSRYLVKRTGEKVFLECVQDMDHENMFWYRQDPGLGLRLIYFSYDVKMKEKGDIPEGYSVSREKKERFSLILESASTNQTSMYLCAISLALTDTQYFGPGTRLTVL.

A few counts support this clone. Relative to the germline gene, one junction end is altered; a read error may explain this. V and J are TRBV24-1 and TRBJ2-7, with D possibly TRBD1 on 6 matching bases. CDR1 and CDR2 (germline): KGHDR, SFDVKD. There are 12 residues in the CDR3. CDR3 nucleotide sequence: TGTGCCACCAGAGCACAGGGCTACAAGCAGTACTTC. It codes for CATRAQGYKQYF.

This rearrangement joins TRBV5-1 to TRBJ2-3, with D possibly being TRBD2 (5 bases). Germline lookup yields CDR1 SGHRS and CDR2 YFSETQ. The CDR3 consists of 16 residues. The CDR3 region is CSISPGVSARTDTQYF. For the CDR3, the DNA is TGCTCCATCAGCCCCGGGGTTAGCGCTCGCACAGATACGCAGTATTTT.

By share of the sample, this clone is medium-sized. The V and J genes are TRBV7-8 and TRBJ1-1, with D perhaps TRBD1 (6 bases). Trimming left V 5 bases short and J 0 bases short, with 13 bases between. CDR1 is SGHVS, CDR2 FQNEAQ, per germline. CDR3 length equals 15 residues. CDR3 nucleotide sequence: TGTGCCAGCAGCGGTGACAGGTTCCTGAACACTGAAGCTTTCTTT. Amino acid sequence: CASSGDRFLNTEAFF.

The CDR3 loop is CASSQDTKLFF. The CDR3, as DNA: TGTGCCAGCAGCCAAGATACCAAACTGTTTTTT. This chain joins TRBV3-1 and TRBJ1-4; D is ambiguous. V was shortened by 0 bases and J by 11 bases, with 4 bases between the two germline ends. Looked up from germline, CDR1 is LGHDT and CDR2 is YNNKEL (reference sequence). This CDR3 comprises 11 residues.

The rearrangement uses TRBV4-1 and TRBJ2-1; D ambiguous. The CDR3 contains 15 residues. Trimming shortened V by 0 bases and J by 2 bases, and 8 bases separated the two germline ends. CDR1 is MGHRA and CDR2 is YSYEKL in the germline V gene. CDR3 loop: CASSQEEVAYNEQFF. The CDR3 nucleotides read TGCGCCAGCAGCCAAGAAGAGGTAGCCTACAATGAGCAGTTCTTC.

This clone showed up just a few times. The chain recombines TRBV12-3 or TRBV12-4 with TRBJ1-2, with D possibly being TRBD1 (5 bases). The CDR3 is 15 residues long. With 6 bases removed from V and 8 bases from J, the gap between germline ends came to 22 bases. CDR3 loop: CASSRSTEPFFGYTF. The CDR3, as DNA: TGTGCCAGCAGCAGGTCGACAGAGCCTTTCTTCGGCTACACCTTC.

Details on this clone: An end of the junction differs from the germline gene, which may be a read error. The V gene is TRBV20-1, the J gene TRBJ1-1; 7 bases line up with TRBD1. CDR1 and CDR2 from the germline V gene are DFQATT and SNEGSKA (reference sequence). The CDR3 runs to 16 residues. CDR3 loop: CSASAGTVKMNTEALF. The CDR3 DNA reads TGCAGTGCTAGTGCCGGGACAGTTAAAATGAACACTGAAGCTCTCTTT.

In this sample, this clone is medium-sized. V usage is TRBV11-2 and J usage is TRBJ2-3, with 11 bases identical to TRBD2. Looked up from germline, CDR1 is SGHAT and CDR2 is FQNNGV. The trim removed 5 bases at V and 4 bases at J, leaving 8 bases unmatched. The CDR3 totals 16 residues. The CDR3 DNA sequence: TGTGCCAGCAGCCCCATAGCGGGAGGGGGCGCAGATACGCAGTATTTT. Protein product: CASSPIAGGGADTQYF.

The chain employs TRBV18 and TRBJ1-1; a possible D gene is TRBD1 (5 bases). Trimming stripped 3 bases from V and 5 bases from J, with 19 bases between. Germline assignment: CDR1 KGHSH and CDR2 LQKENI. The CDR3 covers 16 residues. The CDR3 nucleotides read TGTGCCAGCTCACCCCCTGGGGGGAGGGGAGGAACTGAAGCTTTCTTT. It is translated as CASSPPGGRGGTEAFF.

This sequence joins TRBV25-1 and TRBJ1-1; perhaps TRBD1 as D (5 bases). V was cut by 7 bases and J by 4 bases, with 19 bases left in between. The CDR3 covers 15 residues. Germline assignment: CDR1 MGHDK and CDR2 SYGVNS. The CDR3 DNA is TGTGCCAGCACTCCTAATGCAGGGTATTCCACTGAAGCTTTCTTT. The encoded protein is CASTPNAGYSTEAFF.

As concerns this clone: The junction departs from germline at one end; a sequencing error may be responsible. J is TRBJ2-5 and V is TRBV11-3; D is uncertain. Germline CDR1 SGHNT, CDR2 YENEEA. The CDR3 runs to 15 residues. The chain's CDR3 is CASSLEVRSQDTQYF. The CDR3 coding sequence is TGTGCCAGCAGCTTAGAGGTCCGGAGCCAAGACACCCAGTACTTC.

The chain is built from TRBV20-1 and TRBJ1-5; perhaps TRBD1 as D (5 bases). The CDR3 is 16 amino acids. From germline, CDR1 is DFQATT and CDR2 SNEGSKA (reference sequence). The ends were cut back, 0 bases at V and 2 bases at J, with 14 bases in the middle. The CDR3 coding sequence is TGCAGTGCTAGAGATCTGAGGGGCGCGGGCAATCAGCCCCAGCATTTT. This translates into CSARDLRGAGNQPQHF.

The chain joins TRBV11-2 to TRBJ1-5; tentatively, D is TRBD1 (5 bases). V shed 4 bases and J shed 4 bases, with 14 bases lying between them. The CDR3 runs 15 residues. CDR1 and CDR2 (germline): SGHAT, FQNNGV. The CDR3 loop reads CASSSRGQSNQPQHF. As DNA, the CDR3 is TGTGCCAGCAGCTCTAGGGGCCAGAGTAATCAGCCCCAGCATTTT.

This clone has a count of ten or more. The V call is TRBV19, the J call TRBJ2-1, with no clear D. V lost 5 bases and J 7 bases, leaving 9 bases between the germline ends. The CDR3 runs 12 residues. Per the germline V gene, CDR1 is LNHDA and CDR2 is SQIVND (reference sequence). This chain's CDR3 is CASSLGRNEQFF. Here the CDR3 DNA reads TGTGCCAGTAGTTTAGGGCGGAATGAGCAGTTCTTC.

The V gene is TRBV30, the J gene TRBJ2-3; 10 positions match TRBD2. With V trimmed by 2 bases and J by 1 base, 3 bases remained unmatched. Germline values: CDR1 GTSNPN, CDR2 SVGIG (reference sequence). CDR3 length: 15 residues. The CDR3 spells CAWSPGLAGTDTQYF. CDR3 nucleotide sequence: TGTGCCTGGAGTCCTGGACTAGCGGGCACAGATACGCAGTATTTT. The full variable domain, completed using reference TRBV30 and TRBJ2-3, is SQTIHQWPATLVQPVGSPLSLECTVEGTSNPNLYWYRQAAGRGLQLLFYSVGIGQISSEVPQNLSASRPQDRQFILSSKKLLLSDSGFYLCAWSPGLAGTDTQYFGPGTRLTVL.

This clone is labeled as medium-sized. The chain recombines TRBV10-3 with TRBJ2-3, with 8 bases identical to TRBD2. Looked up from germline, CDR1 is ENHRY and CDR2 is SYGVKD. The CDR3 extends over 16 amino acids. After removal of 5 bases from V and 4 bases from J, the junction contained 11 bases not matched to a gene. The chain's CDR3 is CAISSQSGLGPDTQYF. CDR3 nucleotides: TGTGCCATCAGTTCCCAATCGGGACTAGGTCCAGATACGCAGTATTTT.

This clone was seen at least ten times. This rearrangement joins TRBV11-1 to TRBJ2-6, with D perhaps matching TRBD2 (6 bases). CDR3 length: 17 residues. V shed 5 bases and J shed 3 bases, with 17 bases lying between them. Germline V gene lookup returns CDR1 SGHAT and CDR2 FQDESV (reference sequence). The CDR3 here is CASSRGTFPGGANVLTF. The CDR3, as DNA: TGTGCCAGCAGCCGCGGGACGTTTCCGGGTGGGGCCAACGTCCTGACTTTC.

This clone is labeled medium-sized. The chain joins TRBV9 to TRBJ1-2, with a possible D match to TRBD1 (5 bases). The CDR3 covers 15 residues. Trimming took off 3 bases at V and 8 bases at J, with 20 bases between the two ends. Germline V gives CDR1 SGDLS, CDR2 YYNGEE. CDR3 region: CASSGSGTGGWGYTF. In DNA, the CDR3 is TGTGCCAGCAGCGGGTCCGGGACCGGGGGATGGGGCTACACCTTC.

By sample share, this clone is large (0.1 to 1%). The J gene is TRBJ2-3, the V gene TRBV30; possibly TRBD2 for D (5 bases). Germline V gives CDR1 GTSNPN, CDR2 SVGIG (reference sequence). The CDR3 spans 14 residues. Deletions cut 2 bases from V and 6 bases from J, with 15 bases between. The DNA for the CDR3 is TGTGCCTGGAGTCTCATGGGAGTCTTGGATACGCAGTATTTT. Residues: CAWSLMGVLDTQYF.

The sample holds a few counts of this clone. Here the CDR3 DNA reads TGTGCCAGTACCCTGACAGGTGTCGCGAACACTGAAGCTTTCTTT. It encodes CASTLTGVANTEAFF. This chain connects TRBV19 to TRBJ1-1; the D gene is possibly TRBD1 (6 bases). This CDR3 region has 15 residues. Germline values: CDR1 LNHDA, CDR2 SQIVND (reference sequence). V was cut by 7 bases and J by 1 base, with 16 bases left in between.

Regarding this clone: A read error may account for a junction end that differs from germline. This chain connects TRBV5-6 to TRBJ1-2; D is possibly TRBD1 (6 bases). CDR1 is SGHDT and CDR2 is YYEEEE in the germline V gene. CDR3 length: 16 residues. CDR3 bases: TGTTCCAGCAGCTTGGGCGGACAGAGTCAAACGTATGGCTACACCTTC. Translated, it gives CSSSLGGQSQTYGYTF.

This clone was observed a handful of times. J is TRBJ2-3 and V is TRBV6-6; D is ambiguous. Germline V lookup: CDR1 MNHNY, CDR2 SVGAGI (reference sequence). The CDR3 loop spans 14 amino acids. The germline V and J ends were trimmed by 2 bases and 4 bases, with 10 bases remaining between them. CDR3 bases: TGTGCCAGCAGTTACCTCACGTGGGCAGATACGCAGTATTTT. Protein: CASSYLTWADTQYF.

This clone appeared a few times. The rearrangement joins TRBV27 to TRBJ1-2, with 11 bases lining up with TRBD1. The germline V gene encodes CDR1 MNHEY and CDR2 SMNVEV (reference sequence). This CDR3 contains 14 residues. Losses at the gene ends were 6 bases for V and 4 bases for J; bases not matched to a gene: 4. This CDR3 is CASSGQGAIYGYTF. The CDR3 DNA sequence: TGTGCCAGCAGCGGACAGGGGGCTATCTATGGCTACACCTTC.